Here is one T cell receptor beta chain with its context. It has no known antigen specificity. The sample holds no much larger clone one base away, and base qualities are not on file. Participants in the prospective study were aged about 18 to 95 years, lived in 20 to 25 United States geographic areas, and enrolled through a virtual design. To assign participants to cohorts, the prospective study relied on clinical history that participants themselves reported in a screening survey and a study questionnaire. In the prospective study, whole blood, serum and a nasopharyngeal or oropharyngeal swab were collected from each participant by mobile phlebotomists. Over an approximately 2-month period, participants in the prospective study had the option of providing additional blood draws and questionnaires. Blood samples from the prospective study were shipped frozen or at room temperature prior to DNA extraction.

These data originate in a study of blood T cell repertoires in COVID-19 (TCRdb year 2020). As for the study more broadly: Samples from collaborators originated in the United States, Italy and Spain and spanned both the acute and convalescent phases of COVID-19. Subjects who had been exposed to COVID-19, were actively infected with it, or had recovered from it provided the deeply sampled blood TCRbeta repertoires that made up the dataset. The material from the prospective study consisted of cDNA or gDNA derived from T cells, B-cell-depleted T cells, or PBMCs. Samples were obtained from the ongoing ImmuneRACE study (first 160 participants) and from about 1,300 subjects provided by 6 global collaborators. A freely available public database, intended as a resource for researchers studying the immune response to SARS-CoV-2, is where the repertoires were released. Where available, HLA class I and class II types were obtained from metadata supplied by the sample provider rather than from assay-based typing. The sample metadata nearly always contained a de-identified subject ID, COVID-19 status, age in years and sex.

From the cysteine up to the phenylalanine, the CDR3 has a length of 16 residues. Only the CDR3 portion is preserved as DNA: 48 bases, with reading frame beginning at the first base. After removal of 0 bases from V and 7 bases from J, the junction retains 7 bases not matched to a gene. CDR1 and CDR2 (SGHRS, YFSETQ) derive from the germline V gene. What the research found in general, with its limitations: Clinical and demographic metadata were provided uncurated, with the amount varying by source and participant.

TCRbeta CDR3 regions were amplified from genomic DNA by means of the immunoSEQ Assay, a bias-controlled multiplex PCR. The paper's data handling went like this. Nucleated cell counts per sample were estimated from amplification of reference gene primers within the assay. Sequence reads were collapsed and filtered to measure the absolute abundance of every unique TCRbeta CDR3 rearrangement. For each sample, productive Simpson clonality was calculated as the square root of Simpson's diversity index across productive rearrangements. TCRdb mirrors the immuneACCESS table, restricted to in-frame sequences. Some clones are absent from its copies; in checked studies, under half trace to an unresolved V gene, and the reason for the others is unknown. That table supplies the V and J calls and clone size; D and trimming were determined from the DNA. The sample profile shows about 250,000 clones; around nine tenths of them were found once. The ten largest clones take up 3% to 4% of the sample.

Sequencing was carried out using PBMCs or T cells enriched from blood (not recorded which). Recombination joined TRBV5-1 with TRBJ1-6; 7 nucleotides in the junction match TRBD1. The clonotype originates from a woman younger than 45 with acute COVID-19. DNA sequence: TGCGCCAGCAGCTTGGAGGGGGCGCCTCAAAATTCACCCCTCCACTTT. Translated, it reads CASSLEGAPQNSPLHF.